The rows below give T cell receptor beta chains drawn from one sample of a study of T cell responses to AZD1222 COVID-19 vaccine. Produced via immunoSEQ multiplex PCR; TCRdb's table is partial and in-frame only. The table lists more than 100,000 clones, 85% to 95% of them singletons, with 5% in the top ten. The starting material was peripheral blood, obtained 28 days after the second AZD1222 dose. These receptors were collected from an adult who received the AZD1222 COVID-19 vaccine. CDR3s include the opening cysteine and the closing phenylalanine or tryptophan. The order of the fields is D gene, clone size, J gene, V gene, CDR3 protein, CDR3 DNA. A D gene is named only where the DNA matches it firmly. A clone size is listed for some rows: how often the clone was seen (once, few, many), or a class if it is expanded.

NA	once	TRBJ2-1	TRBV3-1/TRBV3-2	CASSQGAGATRPMEFF	TGTGCCAGCAGCCAAGGGGCGGGGGCTACCCGACCGATGGAGTTCTTC
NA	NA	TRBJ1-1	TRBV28	CASSLEDTEAFF	TGTGCCAGCAGTTTAGAGGACACTGAAGCTTTCTTT
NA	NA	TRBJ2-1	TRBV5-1	CASSLGLASTNELQFF	TGCGCCAGCAGCTTAGGGCTAGCGTCAACCAATGAGCTGCAGTTCTTC
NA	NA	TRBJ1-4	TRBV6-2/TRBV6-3	CASSYSPGAGRNEKLFF	TGTGCCAGCAGTTACTCCCCCGGGGCAGGACGAAATGAAAAACTGTTTTTT
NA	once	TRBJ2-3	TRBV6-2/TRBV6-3	CASSYSNNGVNYTDTQYF	TGTGCCAGCAGTTACTCGAATAATGGAGTAAATTACACAGATACGCAGTATTTT
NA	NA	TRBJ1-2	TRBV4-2	CASSQDLRDTYGYTF	TGTGCCAGCAGCCAAGATCTCCGGGACACCTATGGCTACACCTTC
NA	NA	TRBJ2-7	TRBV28	CASSQTGILYEQYF	TGTGCCAGCAGCCAAACAGGGATCCTGTACGAGCAGTACTTC
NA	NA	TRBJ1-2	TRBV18	CASSPGGLPYGYTF	TGTGCCAGCTCACCGGGGGGGCTCCCCTATGGCTACACCTTC
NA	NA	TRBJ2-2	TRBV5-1	CASISRPKGGELFF	TGCGCCAGCATCTCTAGACCCAAGGGCGGGGAGCTGTTTTTT
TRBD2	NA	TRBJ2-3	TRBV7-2	CASSQGGLAGTGLTDTQYF	TGTGCCAGCAGCCAGGGAGGACTAGCGGGGACTGGACTCACAGATACGCAGTATTTT
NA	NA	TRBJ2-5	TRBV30	CAWSRAGQETQYF	TGTGCCTGGAGTAGAGCAGGACAAGAGACCCAGTACTTC
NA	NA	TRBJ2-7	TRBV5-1	CASSPGQIGSYEQYF	TGCGCCAGCAGCCCCGGACAGATCGGGAGCTACGAGCAGTACTTC
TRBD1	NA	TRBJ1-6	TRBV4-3	CASSPGQGNNSPLHF	TGCGCCAGCAGCCCCGGACAGGGGAATAATTCACCCCTCCACTTT
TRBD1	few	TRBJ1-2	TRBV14	CASSQEGTARYGYTF	TGTGCCAGCAGCCAAGAGGGGACAGCTCGCTATGGCTACACCTTC
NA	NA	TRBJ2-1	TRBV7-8	CASSLVGNEQFF	TGTGCCAGCAGCTTAGTCGGCAATGAGCAGTTCTTC
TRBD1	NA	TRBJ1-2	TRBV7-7	CASSLMGTGPYGYTF	TGTGCTAGCAGCTTAATGGGGACAGGCCCCTATGGCTACACCTTC
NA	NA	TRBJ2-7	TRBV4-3	CASSQGRAAYEQYF	TGCGCCAGCAGCCAAGGACGGGCTGCCTACGAGCAGTACTTC
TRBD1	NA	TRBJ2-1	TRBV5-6	CASSLARGPKGNNEQFF	TGTGCCAGCAGCTTGGCCAGGGGGCCCAAGGGAAACAATGAGCAGTTCTTC
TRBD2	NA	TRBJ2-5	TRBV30	CAWGGVSGETQYF	TGTGCCTGGGGGGGGGTATCAGGAGAGACCCAGTACTTC
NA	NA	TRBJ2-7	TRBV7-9	CASSLIGSRVLDEQYF	TGTGCCAGCAGCTTAATAGGGTCCCGGGTTTTGGACGAGCAGTACTTC
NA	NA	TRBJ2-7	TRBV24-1	CATSDLLRTASYEQYF	TGTGCCACCAGTGATTTGCTCAGGACCGCTTCCTACGAGCAGTACTTC
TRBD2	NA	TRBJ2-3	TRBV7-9	CASSLSGVSTDTQYF	TGTGCCAGCAGCCTTAGCGGGGTCAGCACAGATACGCAGTATTTT
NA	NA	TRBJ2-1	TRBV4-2	CASSQEHQIYNEQFF	TGTGCCAGCAGCCAAGAGCACCAGATATACAATGAGCAGTTCTTC
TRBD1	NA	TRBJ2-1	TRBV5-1	CASSFGQGNEQFF	TGCGCCAGCAGCTTCGGACAGGGAAACGAGCAGTTCTTC
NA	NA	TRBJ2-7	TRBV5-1	CASKVGIDEQYF	TGCGCCAGCAAGGTAGGGATCGACGAGCAGTACTTC
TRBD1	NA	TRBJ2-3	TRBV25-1	CASSEVWTGGASDTQYF	TGTGCCAGCAGTGAAGTCTGGACAGGGGGCGCGTCAGATACGCAGTATTTT
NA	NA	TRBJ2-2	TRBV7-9	CASSLRAGTGELFF	TGTGCCAGCAGCTTAAGGGCAGGGACCGGGGAGCTGTTTTTT
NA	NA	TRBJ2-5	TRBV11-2	CASSLEGAGRETQYF	TGTGCCAGCAGCTTAGAGGGGGCAGGGAGAGAGACCCAGTACTTC
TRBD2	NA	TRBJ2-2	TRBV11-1	CASSLGGTTNTGELFF	TGTGCCAGCAGCCTGGGAGGGACCACGAACACCGGGGAGCTGTTTTTT
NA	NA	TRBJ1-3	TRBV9	CASSVATGAPDGISGNTIYF	TGTGCCAGCAGCGTAGCTACTGGGGCCCCTGATGGGATCTCTGGAAACACCATATATTTT
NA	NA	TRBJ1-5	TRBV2	CASSRDSNQPQHF	TGTGCCAGCAGCCGGGACAGCAATCAGCCCCAGCATTTT
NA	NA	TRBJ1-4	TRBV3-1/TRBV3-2	CASSPTDATNEKLFF	TGTGCCAGCAGCCCGACAGATGCAACTAATGAAAAACTGTTTTTT
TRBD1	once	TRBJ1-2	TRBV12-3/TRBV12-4	CASRNRGHGYTF	TGTGCCAGCAGGAACAGGGGACATGGCTACACCTTC
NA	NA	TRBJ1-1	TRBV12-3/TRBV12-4	CASSRQDFTEAFF	TGTGCCAGCAGTCGACAGGACTTTACTGAAGCTTTCTTT
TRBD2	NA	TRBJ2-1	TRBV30	CAYLSGRAPEQFF	TGTGCCTACCTTAGCGGGAGGGCCCCTGAGCAGTTCTTC